The clone carrying this T cell receptor beta chain showed up many times. Molecular barcoding with unique molecular identifiers was used for the TCRbeta library. MiXCR was run by TCRdb on the PCR reads, yielding one entry per CDR3 protein. The sample holds some 72,000 distinct CDR3 sequences, just under 7.5% seen once. The sample comes from a study of T-cell reconstitution after alpha-beta-depleted transplantation in children. The germline CDR1 and CDR2 sequences are SGHTA and FQGNSA. Trimming took off 2 bases at V and 6 bases at J, with 12 bases between the two ends. The CDR3 extends over 14 amino acids.

The V and J genes are TRBV7-2 and TRBJ2-3; the D is unclear. This sequence originates from a human donor who donated a stem cell graft to a child with acute lymphoblastic leukemia. The material sequenced was PBMCs from the stem cell graft donor, taken from the stem cell graft. For the CDR3, the DNA is TGTGCCAGCAGCTTACTACCCTTTCCCGATACGCAGTATTTT. Translating gives CASSLLPFPDTQYF.